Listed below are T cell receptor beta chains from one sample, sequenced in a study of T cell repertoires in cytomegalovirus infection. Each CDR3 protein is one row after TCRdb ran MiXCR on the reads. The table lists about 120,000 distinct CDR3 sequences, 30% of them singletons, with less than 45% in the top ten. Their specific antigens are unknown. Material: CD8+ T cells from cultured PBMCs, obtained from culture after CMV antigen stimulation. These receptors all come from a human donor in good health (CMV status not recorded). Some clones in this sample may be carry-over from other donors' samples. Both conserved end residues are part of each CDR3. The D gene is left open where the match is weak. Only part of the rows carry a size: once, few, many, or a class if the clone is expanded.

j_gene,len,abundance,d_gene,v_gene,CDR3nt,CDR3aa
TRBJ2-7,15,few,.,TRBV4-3,TGCGCCAGCAGCCAAGATTGGACCAGTGCCTACGAGCAGTACTTC,CASSQDWTSAYEQYF
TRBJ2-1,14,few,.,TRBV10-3,TGTGCCGTTGGGGGCGGTAGCTCCTACAATGAGCAGTTCTTC,CAVGGGSSYNEQFF
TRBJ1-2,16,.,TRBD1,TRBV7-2,TGTGCCAGCAGCCCCGCCACAGGGGCCTTTAACTATGGCTACACCTTC,CASSPATGAFNYGYTF
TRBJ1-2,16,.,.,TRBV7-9,TGTGCCAGCAGCTTCGTGGACACCCGGGAGGCTTATGGCTACACCTTC,CASSFVDTREAYGYTF
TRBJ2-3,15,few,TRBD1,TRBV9,TGTGCCAGCAGCGTACGGACAGGGAGCACAGATACGCAGTATTTT,CASSVRTGSTDTQYF
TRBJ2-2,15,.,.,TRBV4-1,TGCGCCAGCAGCCTGCGGGCAATGAACACCGGGGAGCTGTTTTTT,CASSLRAMNTGELFF
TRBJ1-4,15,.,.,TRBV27,TGTGCCAGCAGACAGGCCTTTGCAACTAATGAAAAACTGTTTTTT,CASRQAFATNEKLFF
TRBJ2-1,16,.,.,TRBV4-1,TGCGCCAGCAGCCAAGAGGTCAGCGACTATTACAATGAGCAGTTCTTC,CASSQEVSDYYNEQFF
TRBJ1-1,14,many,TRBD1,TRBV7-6,TGTGCCAGCAGCTCAGGGGGGGGGAACACTGAAGCTTTCTTT,CASSSGGGNTEAFF
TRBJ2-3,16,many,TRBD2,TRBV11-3,TGTGCCAGCAGCGCCGGACTAGCGGCAAGCACAGATACGCAGTATTTT,CASSAGLAASTDTQYF
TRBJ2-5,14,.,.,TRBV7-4,TGTGCCAGCAGCCCCCGTTGGGGGGAAGAGACCCAGTACTTC,CASSPRWGEETQYF
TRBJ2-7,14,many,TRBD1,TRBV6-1,TGTGCCAGCAGACCCGGGACAGGGTTGTACGAGCAGTACTTC,CASRPGTGLYEQYF
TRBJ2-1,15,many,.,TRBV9,TGTGCCAGCAGCGTGGGCTTGGGGGGGGCGTTTGAGCAGTTCTTC,CASSVGLGGAFEQFF
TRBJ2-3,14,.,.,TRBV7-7,TGTGCTAGCAGCTCCACGGGTCCAGGGGATACGCAGTATTTT,CASSSTGPGDTQYF
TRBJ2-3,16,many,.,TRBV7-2,TGTGCCAGCAGCTTAAATGAGCTCTATAGCACAGATACGCAGTATTTT,CASSLNELYSTDTQYF
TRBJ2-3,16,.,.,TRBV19,TGTGCCAGTAGTATTGAGGGCAGGGACGGAACAGATACGCAGTATTTT,CASSIEGRDGTDTQYF
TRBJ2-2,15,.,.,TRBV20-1,TGCAGTGCTAGACGACAGAAGTCCGACACCGGGGAGCTGTTTTTT,CSARRQKSDTGELFF
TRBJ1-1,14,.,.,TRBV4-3,TGCGCCAGCAGCCAAGATCAGGGGAGCCCTGAAGCTTTCTTT,CASSQDQGSPEAFF
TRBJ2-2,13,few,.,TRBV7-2,TGTGCCAGCACCCAAGGAGTCACCGGGGAGCTGTTTTTT,CASTQGVTGELFF
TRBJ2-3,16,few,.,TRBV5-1,TGCGCCAGCAGCTTGGACAGCAGCTCTAGCACAGATACGCAGTATTTT,CASSLDSSSSTDTQYF
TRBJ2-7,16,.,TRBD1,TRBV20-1,TGCAGTGCTACTAATCCTACCTCCGGGACAGACTACGAGCAGTACTTC,CSATNPTSGTDYEQYF
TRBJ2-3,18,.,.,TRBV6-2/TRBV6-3,TGTGCCAGCAGTTACGAGGAGACGGGGGCGGCTAGTACAGATACGCAGTATTTT,CASSYEETGAASTDTQYF